A selection of T cell receptor beta chains follows, all from one sample in a study of naive and memory T cell subsets. TCRdb re-analysed the UMI-ligation and nested PCR reads in MiXCR, keeping a single row per CDR3 protein. The sample shows 25,000 to 30,000 distinct CDR3 sequences, approximately 12% of them seen only once. The source material was effector memory CD4+ T cells from blood. The receptors shown here come from a human donor in good health. Both conserved end residues are part of each CDR3. D genes are given only for firm matches. Not all rows give a size; the values are once, few, many and, for expanded clones, a class.

J	V	size	D	CDR3	DNA
TRBJ1-2	TRBV5-1	NA	NA	CASSLDGQTYNYGYTF	TGCGCCAGCAGCTTGGATGGCCAGACTTATAACTATGGCTACACCTTC
TRBJ2-6	TRBV7-2	medium-sized	NA	CASSPQALSGANVLTF	TGTGCCAGCAGCCCCCAGGCCCTTTCTGGGGCCAACGTCCTGACTTTC
TRBJ2-1	TRBV7-3	few	TRBD1	CASSPNSGTGFEQFF	TGTGCCAGCAGCCCTAATTCAGGGACAGGGTTTGAGCAGTTCTTC
TRBJ2-6	TRBV7-8	NA	NA	CASTPLRVSRSGANVLTF	TGTGCCAGCACCCCCCTACGGGTCTCCAGATCTGGGGCCAACGTCCTGACTTTC
TRBJ2-5	TRBV20-1	NA	NA	CSAFLPGLARETQYF	TGCAGTGCCTTCCTCCCGGGCCTAGCTCGGGAGACCCAGTACTTC
TRBJ2-7	TRBV7-8	many	TRBD1	CASSPITGGSRYEQYF	TGTGCCAGCAGCCCGATCACAGGGGGCTCACGCTACGAGCAGTACTTC
TRBJ1-3	TRBV5-6	NA	NA	CASSFRQGNTIYF	TGTGCCAGCAGCTTTCGTCAGGGAAACACCATATATTTT
TRBJ2-1	TRBV12-3/TRBV12-4	NA	TRBD2	CASSRGLAGGKTYNEQFF	TGTGCCAGCAGCAGGGGACTAGCGGGGGGGAAAACTTACAATGAGCAGTTCTTC
TRBJ2-7	TRBV6-1	medium-sized	NA	CASSEAFVVSEQYF	TGTGCCAGCAGTGAAGCGTTCGTGGTATCCGAGCAGTACTTC
TRBJ2-6	TRBV25-1	medium-sized	NA	CASAGLPGANVLTF	TGTGCCAGCGCAGGGCTCCCTGGGGCCAACGTCCTGACTTTC
TRBJ1-1	TRBV29-1	many	NA	CSVDSGTTTEAFF	TGCAGCGTTGATTCCGGGACGACCACTGAAGCTTTCTTT
TRBJ2-7	TRBV19	NA	NA	CASSSSRLISYEQYF	TGTGCCAGTAGTTCCTCCAGGCTTATCAGCTACGAGCAGTACTTC
TRBJ2-2	TRBV7-2	few	TRBD2	CASSLTSGSAGELFF	TGTGCCAGCAGTTTGACTAGCGGGAGTGCCGGGGAGCTGTTTTTT
TRBJ2-3	TRBV12-3/TRBV12-4	few	TRBD1	CASRDSLDTQYF	TGTGCCAGCCGGGACAGTCTAGATACGCAGTATTTT
TRBJ2-1	TRBV7-9	many	TRBD1	CASSRTGKEGNEQFF	TGTGCCAGCTCCCGGACAGGGAAGGAGGGCAATGAGCAGTTCTTC
TRBJ1-6	TRBV4-2	few	NA	CASSQEENSPLHF	TGTGCCAGCAGCCAAGAAGAAAATTCACCCCTCCACTTT
TRBJ1-4	TRBV7-9	few	NA	CASSLGLSGTGSHEKLFF	TGTGCCAGCAGCTTAGGGTTGTCCGGGACGGGGAGCCATGAAAAACTGTTTTTT
TRBJ1-1	TRBV7-2	once	TRBD1	CASSLVGTGAMGTEAFF	TGTGCCAGCAGCTTAGTGGGGACAGGGGCGATGGGCACTGAAGCTTTCTTT
TRBJ2-1	TRBV27	NA	TRBD2	CASATRSGGALEQFF	TGTGCCAGCGCAACCCGCTCCGGGGGGGCCCTTGAGCAGTTCTTC
TRBJ1-4	TRBV14	few	NA	CASSQEHPRVSDEKLFF	TGTGCCAGCAGCCAAGAGCATCCCAGGGTGTCGGATGAAAAACTGTTTTTT
TRBJ1-5	TRBV28	NA	NA	CASRGLVVVAQHF	TGTGCCAGCAGGGGACTTGTCGTAGTGGCCCAGCATTTT
TRBJ2-1	TRBV19	many	NA	CASSIWGVRNEQFF	TGTGCCAGTAGTATCTGGGGTGTTCGGAATGAGCAGTTCTTC
TRBJ2-7	TRBV18	NA	TRBD1	CASSQPGGHEQYF	TGTGCCAGCTCACAGCCAGGGGGTCACGAGCAGTACTTC
TRBJ2-7	TRBV7-9	many	TRBD1	CASRPSGQGREQYF	TGTGCCAGCAGGCCTTCGGGACAGGGGCGGGAGCAGTACTTC
TRBJ2-7	TRBV14	many	TRBD2	CASSQALSGRSHEQYF	TGTGCCAGCAGCCAAGCTCTTAGCGGGAGGAGCCACGAGCAGTACTTC
TRBJ2-3	TRBV7-2	many	TRBD2	CASSAQARGGSDTQYF	TGTGCCAGCAGCGCCCAGGCGCGGGGGGGCTCAGATACGCAGTATTTT
TRBJ2-7	TRBV12-3/TRBV12-4	many	NA	CASSLGGSRGEQYF	TGTGCCAGCAGTTTAGGAGGCTCGAGGGGTGAGCAGTACTTC
TRBJ1-1	TRBV6-6	NA	NA	CASSKTGNTEAFF	TGTGCCAGCAGTAAGACAGGGAACACTGAAGCTTTCTTT
TRBJ1-5	TRBV20-1	few	NA	CSARDSRVGRPDQPQHF	TGCAGTGCTAGAGACTCCCGTGTTGGGAGGCCGGATCAGCCCCAGCATTTT
TRBJ2-1	TRBV20-1	NA	NA	CSARTGSSYNEQFF	TGCAGTGCTAGAACGGGAAGCTCCTACAATGAGCAGTTCTTC
TRBJ2-3	TRBV20-1	many	NA	CSASRGTQYF	TGCAGTGCTAGCAGGGGTACGCAGTATTTT
TRBJ2-7	TRBV2	few	NA	CASKRTESSYEQYF	TGTGCCAGCAAGAGGACGGAGAGCTCCTACGAGCAGTACTTC
TRBJ2-1	TRBV20-1	few	TRBD2	CSAAMTSGRIGEQFF	TGCAGTGCTGCGATGACTAGCGGGAGAATCGGTGAGCAGTTCTTC
TRBJ1-2	TRBV12-3/TRBV12-4	many	NA	CASSNRVDGYTF	TGTGCCAGCAGTAACAGGGTCGATGGCTACACCTTC
TRBJ2-2	TRBV19	NA	TRBD2	CASTLRGANTGELFF	TGTGCCAGTACCCTCCGGGGGGCGAACACCGGGGAGCTGTTTTTT
TRBJ2-7	TRBV5-1	many	NA	CASSLAETYEQYF	TGCGCCAGCAGCTTAGCGGAGACCTACGAGCAGTACTTC
TRBJ2-2	TRBV28	many	TRBD1	CASSSTGDTGELFF	TGTGCCAGCAGTTCCACAGGGGACACCGGGGAGCTGTTTTTT
TRBJ2-1	TRBV7-6	many	TRBD2	CASSLGLAGGGNEQFF	TGTGCCAGCAGCTTAGGACTAGCGGGGGGTGGCAATGAGCAGTTCTTC
TRBJ1-2	TRBV6-2/TRBV6-3	NA	NA	CASSVQSAYGYTF	TGTGCCAGCAGTGTTCAATCGGCCTATGGCTACACCTTC
TRBJ2-7	TRBV12-3/TRBV12-4	many	NA	CASSLASYEQYF	TGTGCCAGCAGTTTAGCCAGCTACGAGCAGTACTTC
TRBJ2-7	TRBV7-8	medium-sized	NA	CASSLESGNYEQYF	TGTGCCAGCAGCTTAGAGTCCGGAAACTACGAGCAGTACTTC
TRBJ1-5	TRBV12-3/TRBV12-4	many	NA	CASSLDKQPQHF	TGTGCCAGCAGTTTAGATAAACAGCCCCAGCATTTT
TRBJ2-1	TRBV2	NA	TRBD2	CASSEASGSDNEQFF	TGTGCCAGCAGTGAAGCCAGCGGGAGTGACAATGAGCAGTTCTTC
TRBJ2-5	TRBV2	many	TRBD1	CASSGQTKQETQYF	TGTGCCAGCTCGGGACAGACTAAACAAGAGACCCAGTACTTC
TRBJ1-2	TRBV10-3	NA	NA	CAISERDGSGYTF	TGTGCCATCAGTGAAAGGGACGGCAGCGGCTACACCTTC
TRBJ2-1	TRBV20-1	NA	TRBD2	CSAPTIGLAGGTMKQFF	TGCAGTGCTCCCACCATTGGCCTAGCGGGAGGGACAATGAAGCAGTTCTTC
TRBJ2-3	TRBV12-3/TRBV12-4	medium-sized	NA	CASSWGDTQYF	TGTGCCAGCAGTTGGGGGGATACGCAGTATTTT
TRBJ2-2	TRBV28	few	NA	CAPVLVLGTNVKRTGELFF	TGTGCGCCGGTTCTGGTTCTCGGAACAAACGTCAAACGCACCGGGGAGCTGTTTTTT
TRBJ1-6	TRBV6-1	few	NA	CASSEGHHNSPLHF	TGTGCCAGCAGTGAGGGACACCATAATTCACCCCTCCACTTT
TRBJ2-5	TRBV7-9	many	NA	CASSFRGAEETQYF	TGTGCCAGCAGCTTCCGTGGGGCAGAAGAGACCCAGTACTTC
TRBJ2-7	TRBV5-6	few	NA	CASSLSQGSYEQYF	TGTGCCAGCAGCCTGTCCCAGGGTTCCTACGAGCAGTACTTC
TRBJ1-1	TRBV20-1	many	NA	CSARDPVRRRRGTEAFF	TGCAGTGCTAGAGATCCTGTTAGGAGGAGGAGGGGCACTGAAGCTTTCTTT
TRBJ1-4	TRBV18	NA	NA	CASSPVDRMARASF	TGTGCCAGCTCACCGGTCGACAGGATGGCCAGGGCCAGCTTT
TRBJ2-3	TRBV7-2	many	NA	CASSITTDTQYF	TGTGCCAGCAGCATAACAACAGATACGCAGTATTTT
TRBJ1-2	TRBV5-1	few	TRBD1	CASTGGTGELGYTF	TGCGCCAGCACGGGGGGAACAGGGGAACTTGGCTACACCTTC